What follows describes a single TCR beta chain. Its target is not known. This record comes from a study of prognosis after radiotherapy for stage I lung cancer. In the study overall: It was SBRT that served as radiotherapy, in 3 to 5 fractions with a biologically effective dose of at least 100 Gy.

Study findings and constraints: Medians of approximately 10,000 versus 7,000 showed unique TCR clone counts falling after stereotactic body radiation therapy. Reduced Shannon entropy following stereotactic body radiation therapy was recorded in patients who developed distant metastases.

Researchers took around 6 milliliters of peripheral blood at each of two time points. Multiplex PCR in two rounds served to amplify TCR beta CDR3 from genomic DNA. TRBV and TRBJ genes each had their own specific primers in first-round PCR. TCRdb independently ran MiXCR on the multiplex PCR reads; one entry per CDR3 protein. The data contain around 31,000 distinct CDR3 sequences, over 45% of them singletons. Germline V CDR1 and CDR2: MNHNS, SASEGT. V was cut by 7 bases and J by 2 bases, with 23 bases left in between. The CDR3 consists of 17 residues. J is TRBJ1-2 and V is TRBV6-1; no firm D call. This sequence was found in a donor over 45 with non-small cell lung cancer. Sequencing was performed on PBMCs, taken before or after stereotactic body radiation therapy (not recorded which). The CDR3 DNA is TGTGCCAGCACTCGCTCATGGGCCTCGGAGACGAACTATGGCTACACCTTC. Translation: CASTRSWASETNYGYTF.